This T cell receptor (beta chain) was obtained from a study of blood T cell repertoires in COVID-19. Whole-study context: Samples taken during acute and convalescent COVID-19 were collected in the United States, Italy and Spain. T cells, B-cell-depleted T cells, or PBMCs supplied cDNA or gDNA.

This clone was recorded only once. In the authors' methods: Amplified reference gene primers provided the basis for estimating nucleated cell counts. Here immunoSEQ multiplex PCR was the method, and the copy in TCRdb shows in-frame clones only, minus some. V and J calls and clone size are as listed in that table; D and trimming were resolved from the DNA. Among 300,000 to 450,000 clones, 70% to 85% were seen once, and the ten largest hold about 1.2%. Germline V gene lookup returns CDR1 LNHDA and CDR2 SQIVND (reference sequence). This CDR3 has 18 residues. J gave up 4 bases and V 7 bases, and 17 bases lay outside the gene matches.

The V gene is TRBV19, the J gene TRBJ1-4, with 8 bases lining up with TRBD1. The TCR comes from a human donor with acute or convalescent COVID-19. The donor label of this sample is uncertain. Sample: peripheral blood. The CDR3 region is CASNAPRQGRFLNEKLFF. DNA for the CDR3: TGTGCCAGTAACGCTCCGCGACAGGGGCGGTTTCTTAATGAAAAACTGTTTTTT.